This T cell receptor beta chain was recovered during a study of vaccination and CD4 T cells after COVID-19. Study-wide background: Overlapping peptides covering the spike proteins of SARS-CoV-2, HCoV-NL63, HCoV-OC43 and HCoV-229E were added to stimulate cells.

A remark on this clonotype: Its antigen is still unknown.

V was clipped by 5 bases and J by 5 bases; unmatched bases: 9. Germline V gene lookup returns CDR1 SGHTA and CDR2 FQGNSA. The CDR3 spans 16 residues. Sequence data for DNA of cultured CD4+ T cells were generated by the Oncomine TCR Beta short-read assay. A single record per CDR3 protein comes from TCRdb applying MiXCR to the PCR reads. Here the sample spans about 12,000 distinct CDR3 sequences, roughly 45% being singletons. Sample treatment: roughly 11-day PBMC culture with coronavirus spike peptide pools or control peptides (ViraFEST assay). The ViraFEST method relied on peptide pools to expand antigen-specific T cells, followed by TCR sequencing.

Sequenced material: CD4+ T cells from blood, cultured in vitro. This TCR came from a human donor who had recovered from COVID-19. V and J are TRBV7-2 and TRBJ2-3; TRBD2 aligns across 11 bases. CDR3 sequence (DNA): TGTGCCAGCAGCCTCGGATTAGCGGGGGGGATAGATACGCAGTATTTT. It translates to CASSLGLAGGIDTQYF.